This entry is about one T cell receptor (beta chain). Antigen specificity is unknown. Noted time point: pre-treatment sample, taken before nivolumab and TIL therapy. Adults with stage 4 NSCLC were enrolled in a phase I trial. The data originate from a study of TIL therapy for anti-PD-1-resistant metastatic lung cancer. V was shortened by 2 bases and J by 2 bases, with 10 bases between the two germline ends. This CDR3 is 15 amino acids long. The germline gives CDR1 MNHEY, CDR2 SVGAGI. The study, taken as a whole, reports: Infused TIL clonotypes partially replaced the baseline blood repertoire, then decayed over months.

Sequencing used immunoSEQ v3. Here immunoSEQ multiplex PCR was the method, and the copy in TCRdb shows in-frame clones only, minus some. The sample comprises about 36,000 clones, around 70% of which are singletons, and about 6% rests with the top ten. The V and J genes are TRBV6-5 and TRBJ1-3, with D possibly matching TRBD1 (5 bases). This clonotype was obtained from a person between 25 and 80 years old with non-small cell lung cancer. The sequenced sample was blood, obtained at baseline. The CDR3 protein is CASSYQGAPGNTIYF. The CDR3 nucleotides read TGTGCCAGCAGTTACCAAGGGGCGCCTGGAAACACCATATATTTT.